A single sample is the source of the 27 T cell receptor beta chains below, sequenced in a study of a mutant IDH1 vaccine in newly diagnosed glioma. For these receptors, no antigen is known. The assay was immunoSEQ multiplex PCR, and TCRdb's table has in-frame clones only and misses some. The sample has tens of thousands of clones, 70% to 85% seen once; the top ten hold around 3.3%. The sample's time point: week 11, during vaccination. In the vaccine, a single dose held 300 ug of the mutant IDH1 20-mer peptide, along with topical imiquimod. The sequences come from PBMCs, collected from a glioma patient whose treatment included an IDH1 peptide vaccine. Receptors originate from a man aged 25 to 45 with glioma.

The chain's CDR3 is CASQKTGDGVGNQPQHF. The CDR3 DNA reads TGTGCCAGCCAAAAAACAGGGGATGGGGTGGGCAATCAGCCCCAGCATTTT. The V gene is TRBV28, the J gene TRBJ1-5; 7 nucleotides match TRBD1. Looked up from germline, CDR1 is MDHEN and CDR2 is SYDVKM. This CDR3 has 17 residues. J lost 2 bases, V lost 8 bases, and 15 bases had no gene match.

To note about this clone: The junction does not match germline at one end; this may be a read error. This chain joins TRBV5-4 and TRBJ2-3, with D hard to call. This CDR3 is built from 13 residues. The germline V gene has CDR1 SGHNT and CDR2 YYREEE (reference sequence). CDR3 bases: TGCGCCAGCAGCCAAGAGGTCACAGCTACGCAGTATTTT. This encodes CASSQEVTATQYF.

The chain employs TRBV5-8 and TRBJ2-3, with D perhaps TRBD1 (6 bases). CDR3 length equals 15 residues. V dropped 4 bases and J dropped 2 bases, with 14 bases sitting between them. Per the germline V gene, CDR1 is SGHTS and CDR2 is YDEGEE. CDR3 in amino acids: CASSPGTIVTDTQYF. The DNA of the CDR3 is TGTGCCAGCAGCCCCGGGACAATAGTCACAGATACGCAGTATTTT.

V and J are TRBV2 and TRBJ2-2; D gene uncertain. The germline CDR1 and CDR2 sequences are SNHLY and FYNNEI. V gave up 3 bases and J gave up 3 bases, with 11 bases separating them. The CDR3 length is 15 residues. In DNA form, the CDR3 reads TGTGCCAGCAGTGAGCTATATGGGGACACCGGGGAGCTGTTTTTT. It is translated as CASSELYGDTGELFF.

The DNA for the CDR3 is TGTGCCAGCAGCCCCGGGACACTAGCGTCGGAGACCCAGTACTTC. Its protein is CASSPGTLASETQYF. The chain has TRBV14 and TRBJ2-5, with D maybe TRBD2 (7 bases). The ends were cut back, 4 bases at V and 5 bases at J, with 17 bases in the middle. The CDR3 extends over 15 amino acids. Germline values: CDR1 SGHDN, CDR2 FVKESK.

The rearrangement links TRBV30 to TRBJ1-5, with D possibly matching TRBD1 (5 bases). This CDR3 spans 14 amino acids. V was pared by 2 bases and J by 2 bases, with 10 bases between. Germline CDR1 is GTSNPN and CDR2 is SVGIG (reference sequence). CDR3 amino acids: CAWSPRGGNQPQHF. In DNA form, the CDR3 reads TGTGCCTGGAGTCCCCGGGGGGGCAATCAGCCCCAGCATTTT.

The J gene is TRBJ2-3, the V gene TRBV2, with D possibly matching TRBD2 (7 bases). Trimming removed 6 bases from V and 3 bases from J, with 19 bases in between. CDR3 length: 16 amino acids. Germline V gene data show CDR1 as SNHLY and CDR2 as FYNNEI. The CDR3: CASSAGRGLGTDTQYF. Written as DNA, the CDR3 is TGTGCCAGCAGCGCTGGGAGGGGGTTGGGGACAGATACGCAGTATTTT.

The chain employs TRBV4-3 and TRBJ2-2; the D gene could be TRBD1 or TRBD2 (5 bases each). Trimming removed 4 bases from V and 0 bases from J, with 9 bases in between. This CDR3 has 15 residues. Germline-derived CDR1 and CDR2 are LGHNA and YSLEER. This chain's CDR3 is CASSPLGANTGELFF. In DNA form, the CDR3 reads TGCGCCAGCAGCCCGTTGGGGGCGAACACCGGGGAGCTGTTTTTT.

This clone was seen only once. The chain carries TRBV7-2 and TRBJ1-3, with TRBD1 matching 7 bases. Trimming took 2 bases from V and 4 from J; bases not matched to a gene: 5. There are 15 residues in the CDR3. Germline V CDR1 and CDR2: SGHTA, FQGNSA. The CDR3 region has the DNA TGTGCCAGCAGCTTAAGAGGGACAGTAGGAAACACCATATATTTT. This codes for CASSLRGTVGNTIYF.

The sample holds a few counts of this clone. This rearrangement joins TRBV9 to TRBJ2-1; D tentatively reads TRBD1 or TRBD2 (5 bases each). The CDR3 is 15 amino acids. The germline CDR1 and CDR2 sequences are SGDLS and YYNGEE. Trimming took off 4 bases at V and 1 base at J, with 12 bases between the two ends. CDR3 amino acids: CASSFRGVSYNEQFF. CDR3 in DNA: TGTGCCAGCAGCTTTCGAGGGGTATCCTACAATGAGCAGTTCTTC.

The chain has TRBV5-1 and TRBJ2-2, with D unclear. CDR1 and CDR2 from the germline V gene are SGHRS and YFSETQ. The CDR3 length is 13 residues. Trimming pared 2 bases from V and 7 bases from J, leaving 9 bases between. CDR3 DNA sequence: TGCGCCAGCAGCTTAGGACCGCGCGGGGAGCTGTTTTTT. Translated: CASSLGPRGELFF.

The V and J genes are TRBV7-2 and TRBJ1-1, with TRBD1 as a possible D gene (5 bases). The CDR3 runs 12 residues. Trimming removed 5 bases at V and 6 bases at J, with 10 bases between. Germline CDR1 is SGHTA and CDR2 is FQGNSA. CDR3 in DNA: TGTGCCAGCAGCCGGGACGGAGCTGAAGCTTTCTTT. Residues: CASSRDGAEAFF. Full variable domain (rest looked up from reference TRBV7-2 and TRBJ1-1): GAGVSQSPSNKVTEKGKDVELRCDPISGHTALYWYRQSLGQGLEFLIYFQGNSAPDKSGLPSDRFSAERTGGSVSTLTIQRTQQEDSAVYLCASSRDGAEAFFGQGTRLTVV.

V usage is TRBV5-1 and J usage is TRBJ2-1, with 11 bases aligning to TRBD2. J was trimmed by 7 bases and V by 5 bases; bases with no gene match: 5. This CDR3 has 14 residues. Germline V gene lookup returns CDR1 SGHRS and CDR2 YFSETQ. This chain's CDR3 is CASRGLAGGNEQFF. DNA of the CDR3: TGCGCCAGCAGGGGATTAGCGGGAGGGAATGAGCAGTTCTTC.

This clone was detected only a few times. The chain uses TRBV5-4 and TRBJ1-1, with 9 bases that match TRBD1. The CDR3 spans 14 residues. V trimming: 4 bases; J trimming: 5 bases; junction bases outside the gene matches: 6. Germline assignment: CDR1 SGHNT and CDR2 YYREEE (reference sequence). For the CDR3, the DNA is TGTGCCAGCAGCCAGGACAGGGGACGGACTGAAGCTTTCTTT. Amino acid sequence: CASSQDRGRTEAFF.

This chain links TRBV6-5 with TRBJ2-3; D is possibly TRBD2 (5 bases). Trimming removed 4 bases from V and 4 bases from J, with 9 bases in between. The V gene's germline CDR1 is MNHEY and CDR2 SVGAGI. The CDR3 runs 13 residues. The CDR3 region has the DNA TGTGCCAGCAGTTCCGCCGGGGCAGATACGCAGTATTTT. Its protein product is CASSSAGADTQYF.

This chain connects TRBV7-3 to TRBJ1-6, with D maybe TRBD1 (6 bases). Germline V gives CDR1 SGHTA, CDR2 FQGTGA. Between the trimmed V and J ends, which lost 1 base and 10 bases, there was a span of 14 bases. The CDR3 contains 15 residues. CDR3 region: CASSLNGGGVSPLHF. The CDR3 coding sequence is TGTGCCAGCAGCTTAAACGGCGGGGGCGTCTCACCCCTCCACTTT.

The rearrangement links TRBV4-2 to TRBJ2-5; the match to TRBD1 covers 9 bases. Germline V gives CDR1 LGHNA, CDR2 YNFKEQ. V dropped 0 bases and J dropped 4; count of bases not matched to a gene: 3. The CDR3 is made up of 15 amino acids. CDR3 loop: CASSQERDRAETQYF. Here the CDR3 DNA reads TGTGCCAGCAGCCAAGAGAGGGACAGGGCAGAGACCCAGTACTTC.

The V call is TRBV9, the J call TRBJ1-1, with D possibly matching TRBD1 (6 bases). Germline CDR1 reads SGDLS; CDR2 reads YYNGEE. V was clipped by 4 bases and J by 1 base, with 11 bases between them. This CDR3 has 14 residues. DNA for the CDR3: TGTGCCAGCAGCTTGGGGGCAGGGAACACTGAAGCTTTCTTT. It is translated as CASSLGAGNTEAFF.

This clone was detected only once. The chain carries TRBV2 and TRBJ2-3; 10 positions agree with TRBD2. The length of the CDR3 is 14 residues. V shed 5 bases and J 8 bases; nucleotides not matched to a gene: 7. Germline-derived CDR1 and CDR2 are SNHLY and FYNNEI. The CDR3 coding sequence is TGTGCCAGCAGTTCCGGGACTAGCGCAGCTACGCAGTATTTT. Translation gives CASSSGTSAATQYF.

The V gene is TRBV4-1, the J gene TRBJ1-4, with D uncertain. The CDR3 runs to 15 residues. The germline CDR1 and CDR2 sequences are MGHRA and YSYEKL. V lost 1 base to trimming and J lost 4 bases, with 10 bases between them. The CDR3: CASSQGGGSNEKLFF. The CDR3 nucleotides are TGCGCCAGCAGCCAAGGCGGAGGAAGTAATGAAAAACTGTTTTTT.

The CDR3 loop is CASSPGTSGSKNEQFF. The CDR3 DNA sequence: TGTGCCAGCAGCCCCGGGACTAGCGGGAGTAAAAATGAGCAGTTCTTC. This chain connects TRBV7-8 to TRBJ2-1; 14 bases fit TRBD2. With V trimmed by 5 bases and J by 7 bases, 7 bases remained unmatched. The CDR3 consists of 16 residues. Germline V lookup: CDR1 SGHVS, CDR2 FQNEAQ.

This clone showed up just once. The CDR3 protein is CASSSGTTGGEDQPQHF. DNA for the CDR3: TGTGCCAGCAGCTCGGGGACGACAGGGGGCGAGGATCAGCCCCAGCATTTT. The rearrangement uses TRBV5-8 and TRBJ1-5; TRBD1 matches 10 bases. The germline CDR1 and CDR2 sequences are SGHTS and YDEGEE. The CDR3 is 17 amino acids. The V gene end was trimmed by 3 bases and the J gene end by 5 bases; junction bases not matched to a gene: 11.

This clone was picked up a small number of times. The rearrangement joins TRBV6-6 to TRBJ1-5; D ambiguous. This CDR3 has 12 residues. The ends were cut back, 2 bases at V and 11 bases at J, with 10 bases in the middle. Per germline, CDR1 MNHNY and CDR2 SVGAGI (reference sequence). In DNA form, the CDR3 reads TGTGCCAGCAGTTACGTTGGGGTGGCCCAGCATTTT. It yields the protein CASSYVGVAQHF.

The chain carries TRBV11-2 and TRBJ1-1, with D perhaps matching TRBD1 (5 bases). V was pared by 4 bases and J by 1 base, with 10 bases between. The CDR3 is 14 residues long. Germline loops: CDR1 SGHAT, CDR2 FQNNGV. Here the CDR3 DNA reads TGTGCCAGCAGCTGGGGGTCGGAGAACACTGAAGCTTTCTTT. Translated, it gives CASSWGSENTEAFF.

A few counts support this clone. The rearrangement links TRBV19 to TRBJ1-5; tentatively, D is TRBD1 (5 bases). Germline CDR1 and CDR2: LNHDA and SQIVND (reference sequence). The V end lost 9 bases, the J end lost 7 bases, and 16 bases lay between the germline ends. The CDR3 totals 13 residues. CDR3 coding DNA: TGTGCCAGCGGATCAGGGTTAGAGCAGCCCCAGCATTTT. It specifies CASGSGLEQPQHF.

The V gene is TRBV7-2, the J gene TRBJ1-6; unclear D gene. V was cut by 4 bases and J by 10 bases, with 11 bases left in between. The CDR3 consists of 13 residues. Germline CDR1 and CDR2: SGHTA and FQGNSA. DNA of the CDR3: TGTGCCAGCAGCTCTTTTTGGGAATCACCCCTCCACTTT. Its translation is CASSSFWESPLHF.

V usage is TRBV5-8 and J usage is TRBJ1-5, with D hard to call. Germline-derived CDR1 and CDR2 are SGHTS and YDEGEE. This CDR3 region has 14 residues. V lost 2 bases and J lost 2, with 8 bases in between. The CDR3 sequence: CASSFRWGNQPQHF. The CDR3 DNA reads TGTGCCAGCAGCTTCCGATGGGGCAATCAGCCCCAGCATTTT.